The sample holds a few counts of the clone carrying this TCR beta chain. This specimen comes from a study of identical twins. The CDR3 has 14 amino acids. Deletions cut 1 base from V and 9 bases from J, with 10 bases between. Germline V gene data show CDR1 as MGHRA and CDR2 as YSYEKL. Template switching added a universal primer binding site, and final cDNA carried unique molecular identifiers. TCRdb reanalysed the 5' RACE reads using MiXCR and keeps one entry per CDR3 protein. The sample has approximately 530,000 distinct CDR3 sequences, about a fifth seen once. These data also featured in a second study, about yellow fever vaccine responses in identical twins.

The chain employs TRBV4-1 and TRBJ1-6; D remains ambiguous. The clonotype comes from a woman between 18 and 30 years old in good health. The sample was CD4+ T cells sorted from blood. The DNA for the CDR3 is TGCGCCAGCAGCCAAGCCCCTTCCATTTCACCCCTCCACTTT. Translated: CASSQAPSISPLHF.